This TCR beta chain was profiled in a study of T cells in Graves' hyperthyroidism and ophthalmopathy (dated by TCRdb to about 2019). Background for the entire study: Peripheral blood was sampled at the time of initial diagnosis, prior to any treatment. To identify TCR V-J signatures that set the groups apart, the researchers used a discovery cohort of 90 to 100 patients, made up of 40 to 45 with Graves' ophthalmopathy and about 59 with stable Graves' hyperthyroidism. An independent validation cohort of fewer than 20 hyperthyroidism patients and approximately 15 patients who later progressed to ophthalmopathy tested prospective prediction of ophthalmopathy. The 75 to 100 discovery patients were divided at random into training and test sets in a 7:3 ratio. In several Graves' hyperthyroidism patients, the study also compared T-cell repertoires from thyroid tissue with T-cell repertoires from blood. After blood sampling, hyperthyroidism patients were treated with methimazole at a starting dose of 30 mg daily, and ophthalmopathy patients were treated with high-dose intravenous methylprednisolone. TCR Vbeta CDR3 sequencing of 120 to 150 peripheral blood samples (over 40 ophthalmopathy, roughly 74 hyperthyroidism and some 17 progressor patients) is reported in the paper. Results and caveats for the whole study, not just this receptor: In validation, the model predicted progression to ophthalmopathy with 55% to 71% sensitivity and over 72% specificity, a median of around six months before onset. Most expanded thyroid clonotypes (frequency above 0.001) were also detected in blood, a finding suggesting that blood repertoires may reflect thyroid immune responses. No statistical method was used to set the sample size in advance, and investigators knew the group allocation. A model built on a 13 V-J signature distinguished ophthalmopathy from stable hyperthyroidism, reaching around 87% sensitivity and 81.08% specificity in cross-validation and 80%/75% in testing.

Hyperthyroidism patients were newly diagnosed, with disease duration under 2 months, and aged 18 to 65 years. Exclusion was applied to patients with uncontrolled infections, other autoimmune diseases, pregnancy or lactation. Clinical symptoms, serum thyroxine and TRAb, thyroid ultrasound, and orbital computed tomography formed the basis for the diagnoses. For progressor patients, blood was drawn at the first diagnosis of hyperthyroidism, before any ophthalmopathy symptoms had appeared. Ficoll-Paque density gradient centrifugation was used to isolate PBMCs from about 10 ml of fresh peripheral blood. Progressor patients were initially diagnosed with Graves' hyperthyroidism and developed ophthalmopathy during follow-up. Total RNA was extracted using Trizol reagent, and RNA quality was assessed on an Agilent 2100 Bioanalyzer. Sequences SGDLS (CDR1) and YYNGEE (CDR2) are obtained from the germline V gene. Taken from cysteine to phenylalanine, the CDR3 has 13 residues. Only the CDR3 DNA is retained, 39 bases long and in frame from the first base. The junction carries 6 bases between V and J, which are trimmed by 3 bases and 0 bases respectively.

This clonotype has just a few counts. Its target antigen remains unknown. No per-base quality is available; no much larger clone lies one base away. Amplification of TCR beta CDR3 regions was carried out from RNA transcripts. The first round of RT-PCR for the TCR CDR3 was performed with the HTBI primer set and the Qiagen OneStep RT-PCR kit. The libraries were constructed in a second round of multiplex PCR and then size-selected and purified. Libraries were sequenced paired-end with 100 bp reads on an Illumina HiSeq2000. The paper's data handling went like this. SOAPnuke was used to process the raw data, removing reads that contained adapters or uncalled bases, had a mean Phred below 15, or lacked an exact match to the constant primer or identifier. High-quality paired reads were merged with COPE v1.2.5, and unique nucleotide sequences were defined as clonotypes. MiTCR v1.1 was used to align clonotypes to the IMGT TRBV, TRBD and TRBJ reference segments. Analysis was restricted to V-J combinations with a frequency above 0.0001, which covered 98% to 99.2% of repertoires. A TCS score was defined as the ratio of F50 (clonal expansion) to E x V (chaos), with BLOSUM62-based TCRdist applied between CDR3 peptides within each V-J. Welch's t-statistics and random forest reduced some 510 V-J features to around 14, which were used in a naive Bayes classifier (R e1071). In-frame beta chains were kept once TCRdb had trimmed the public reads at Q25 with fastp and called clones with MiXCR. Identical CDR3 proteins give one entry, which carries the most common genes and DNA. It is TCRdb's table, rather than the study itself, that gives the V and J calls and clone size. Present in this sample are approximately 600,000 distinct CDR3 sequences, approximately 14% of which were seen just once. More than 5% of the sample rests with the top ten.

The sequenced material came from blood. The receptor was isolated from a woman aged 25 to 39 with Graves' hyperthyroidism that later progressed to Graves' ophthalmopathy. This sequence uses TRBV9 and TRBJ1-1; the D region possibly corresponds to TRBD1 (5 bases align). The CDR3 protein is CASSAGVNTEAFF. The sequenced DNA: TGTGCCAGCAGCGCGGGGGTGAACACTGAAGCTTTCTTT.